The clone carrying this T cell receptor (beta chain) was counted ten times or more. Its antigen is not identified. Time point specified: healthy volunteer bleed at 6 weeks. Whole blood that had not been fractionated was the source of extracted total RNA. This sample was taken from a study of human T cells and chemical hapten exposure. Study-level information: Per-sample TCR yields varied mainly from small pooled library volume differences. Study outcomes and limitations: Sensitization with DPC brought no change to TCRs above 1 in 1000 in frequency.

Trimming took 4 bases from V and 4 from J, leaving 8 bases between them. The CDR3 has 13 amino acids. Germline loops: CDR1 LGHDT, CDR2 YNNKEL (reference sequence). TCRdb processed the RACE reads anew with MiXCR; each CDR3 protein has one entry. The data show 60,000 to 80,000 distinct CDR3 sequences, 6% to 7% seen once. This clonotype originated in a female donor in good health. Some clones in this sample may be carry-over from other donors' samples. The source material was whole blood. This chain connects TRBV3-1 to TRBJ1-5, with a weak D call TRBD1 (5 bases). The CDR3 region has the DNA TGTGCCAGCAGCCCGGGGGGAAATCAGCCCCAGCATTTT. Amino acids: CASSPGGNQPQHF.